These T cell receptor beta chains were read from a single sample in a study of T cells in Graves' hyperthyroidism and ophthalmopathy. TCRdb re-called the multiplex PCR reads with MiXCR, one entry per CDR3 protein. The table includes some 320,000 distinct CDR3 sequences, roughly 15% detected once. What was sequenced was blood. These receptors were collected from a woman in her thirties or forties with Graves' ophthalmopathy. Both conserved end residues are part of each CDR3. Each record gives: V gene, J gene, CDR3 length, clone size, D gene, CDR3 DNA, CDR3 protein. D genes are given only for firm matches. Only part of the rows carry a size: once, few, many, or a class if the clone is expanded.

V: TRBV20-1
J: TRBJ2-7
length: 14
size: many
D: -
DNA: TGCAGTGCTAGTGAGGGGGGGGGAGGCTACGAGCAGTACTTC
CDR3: CSASEGGGGYEQYF

V: TRBV24-1
J: TRBJ2-2
length: 13
size: many
D: -
DNA: TGTGCCACCAGTGATTTCGTGACCGGGGAGCTGTTTTTT
CDR3: CATSDFVTGELFF

V: TRBV2
J: TRBJ1-2
length: 13
size: many
D: -
DNA: TGTGCCAGCAGTTTGGGGGCGAAGTATGGCTACACCTTC
CDR3: CASSLGAKYGYTF

V: TRBV6-5
J: TRBJ2-3
length: 18
size: many
D: -
DNA: TGTGCCAGCAGTTACTCGGTGGGAGGGGGCGCGGGAACAGATACGCAGTATTTT
CDR3: CASSYSVGGGAGTDTQYF

V: TRBV12-3/TRBV12-4
J: TRBJ1-2
length: 13
size: many
D: -
DNA: TGTGCCAGCAGCCTAGGCGACATCTATGGCTACACCTTC
CDR3: CASSLGDIYGYTF

V: TRBV2
J: TRBJ2-1
length: 11
size: many
D: -
DNA: TGTGCCAGCATGTCTTACAATGAGCAGTTCTTC
CDR3: CASMSYNEQFF

V: TRBV27
J: TRBJ2-7
length: 13
size: many
D: TRBD1
DNA: TGTGCCAGCAGTTTGCGGACAGGCGTCCAGCAGTACTTC
CDR3: CASSLRTGVQQYF

V: TRBV29-1
J: TRBJ2-7
length: 13
size: few
D: -
DNA: TGCAGCGTGAAGGGAGGTGCAACCTACGAGCAGTACTTC
CDR3: CSVKGGATYEQYF

V: TRBV10-1
J: TRBJ2-1
length: 13
size: -
D: -
DNA: TGCGCCAGCAGTGAGCCCGCGTTCAATGAGCAGTTCTTC
CDR3: CASSEPAFNEQFF

V: TRBV6-1
J: TRBJ1-6
length: 14
size: -
D: -
DNA: TGTGCCAGCAGTGAAGGGCAGGGGTTGTCACCCCTCCACTTT
CDR3: CASSEGQGLSPLHF

V: TRBV5-5
J: TRBJ2-2
length: 13
size: -
D: -
DNA: TGTGCCAGCAGCACAGGACACTCCGGGGAGCTGTTTTTT
CDR3: CASSTGHSGELFF

V: TRBV3-1
J: TRBJ1-2
length: 15
size: -
D: -
DNA: TGTGCCAGCAGCCAAGAACCGGGGTCTCGGTATGGCTACACCTTC
CDR3: CASSQEPGSRYGYTF

V: TRBV7-2
J: TRBJ2-7
length: 16
size: many
D: TRBD2
DNA: TGTGCCAGCAGTTTAATAGCGGGGGCCCTGATATACGAGCAGTACTTC
CDR3: CASSLIAGALIYEQYF

V: TRBV6-1
J: TRBJ2-3
length: 14
size: many
D: -
DNA: TGTGCCAGCAGTCACGGGGAGCCCACAGATACGCAGTATTTT
CDR3: CASSHGEPTDTQYF

V: TRBV20-1
J: TRBJ1-3
length: 13
size: -
D: -
DNA: TGCAGTGCTACCGGGACCGTTGGAAACACCATATATTTT
CDR3: CSATGTVGNTIYF

V: TRBV10-3
J: TRBJ2-7
length: 18
size: -
D: -
DNA: TGTGCCATCAGTGAAGGGGACCGAATCGGGATCAGCTCCTACGAGCAGTACTTC
CDR3: CAISEGDRIGISSYEQYF

V: TRBV4-1
J: TRBJ1-3
length: 15
size: -
D: -
DNA: TGCGCCAGCAGCCATGAGGTCCCCTCTGGAAACACCATATATTTT
CDR3: CASSHEVPSGNTIYF

V: TRBV7-8
J: TRBJ1-1
length: 12
size: many
D: TRBD1
DNA: TGTGCCAGCAGCTTCGGACAGGGGAGAGCTTTCTTT
CDR3: CASSFGQGRAFF

V: TRBV7-2
J: TRBJ1-5
length: 14
size: once
D: -
DNA: TGTGCCAGCAGCTTAGATCTGGGGGATCAGCCCCAGCATTTT
CDR3: CASSLDLGDQPQHF

V: TRBV20-1
J: TRBJ2-3
length: 15
size: few
D: TRBD2
DNA: TGCAGTGCTAGAGTAGCGGGGGGGTCCACAGATACGCAGTATTTT
CDR3: CSARVAGGSTDTQYF

V: TRBV6-1
J: TRBJ2-4
length: 14
size: many
D: -
DNA: TGTGCCAGCAGTTACGGGTCAGCCAAAAACATTCAGTACTTC
CDR3: CASSYGSAKNIQYF

V: TRBV6-1
J: TRBJ1-5
length: 15
size: many
D: TRBD1
DNA: TGTGCCAGCAGTGATAACCGGGACAGGGGACAGCCCCAGCATTTT
CDR3: CASSDNRDRGQPQHF

V: TRBV7-6
J: TRBJ1-5
length: 16
size: many
D: TRBD1
DNA: TGTGCCAGCAGCCCACAGGGGGCTTGGATGAGTCAGCCCCAGCATTTT
CDR3: CASSPQGAWMSQPQHF

V: TRBV19
J: TRBJ2-1
length: 15
size: many
D: TRBD2
DNA: TGTGCCAGTAGTCCAGGGACTAGCGGGGTAAATGAGCAGTTCTTC
CDR3: CASSPGTSGVNEQFF

V: TRBV20-1
J: TRBJ2-5
length: 15
size: few
D: -
DNA: TGCAGTGCTCCCCGGGCTAGCTCTATCCAAGAGACCCAGTACTTC
CDR3: CSAPRASSIQETQYF

V: TRBV7-8
J: TRBJ1-5
length: 13
size: many
D: -
DNA: TGTGCCAGCAGCTCTTACTTTAATCAGCCCCAGCATTTT
CDR3: CASSSYFNQPQHF

V: TRBV7-8
J: TRBJ2-3
length: 15
size: few
D: TRBD2
DNA: TGTGCCAGCAGCCTGCGGGGGGGCTCTGAAGATACGCAGTATTTT
CDR3: CASSLRGGSEDTQYF

V: TRBV30
J: TRBJ2-1
length: 13
size: few
D: -
DNA: TGTGCCTGGAGTGCGGACTCCTACAATGAGCAGTTCTTC
CDR3: CAWSADSYNEQFF

V: TRBV12-5
J: TRBJ2-2
length: 16
size: -
D: TRBD1
DNA: TGTGCTAGTGCCCCAACGGGGACAGGGAACACCGGGGAGCTGTTTTTT
CDR3: CASAPTGTGNTGELFF

V: TRBV19
J: TRBJ2-1
length: 14
size: -
D: TRBD2
DNA: TGTGCCAGTAGTATTCTAGCGGGGGGTGGTGAGCAGTTCTTC
CDR3: CASSILAGGGEQFF

V: TRBV12-3/TRBV12-4
J: TRBJ2-3
length: 14
size: many
D: -
DNA: TGTGCCAGCAACGGCAGGCCCAGCACAGATACGCAGTATTTT
CDR3: CASNGRPSTDTQYF

V: TRBV29-1
J: TRBJ1-2
length: 12
size: many
D: TRBD1
DNA: TGCAGCGTTTGGCAGGGGGAAGTTGGCTACACCTTC
CDR3: CSVWQGEVGYTF